The source of this T cell receptor (beta chain) is a study of cytomegalovirus exposure and HLA in healthy donors. Overall study findings and caveats: A subsequent analysis found that TCR clusters from the first cohort also tended to co-occur in the 120 or so validation repertoires, with 90% to 95% of cluster scores above 0. Cytomegalovirus status, reportedly, was diagnosed with high specificity and sensitivity by the classifier.

The CDR3 covers 12 residues. Trimming cost V 5 bases and J 8 bases, with 12 bases left between them. Germline V lookup: CDR1 MNHEY, CDR2 SMNVEV (reference sequence). Worth noting for this clone: What it binds is unknown.

Assay: immunoSEQ multiplex PCR; the TCRdb copy retains only in-frame clones and omits some. The data contain 120,000 to 150,000 clones, roughly 90% of them singletons. Sequencing input: PBMCs. The chain is built from TRBV27 and TRBJ1-2, with D possibly being TRBD1 (6 bases). The sequence was collected from a man younger than 35 in good health and CMV-seronegative. The CDR3 loop reads CASSQGRGGYTF. The CDR3 coding sequence is TGTGCCAGCAGTCAGGGGAGGGGGGGCTACACCTTC.